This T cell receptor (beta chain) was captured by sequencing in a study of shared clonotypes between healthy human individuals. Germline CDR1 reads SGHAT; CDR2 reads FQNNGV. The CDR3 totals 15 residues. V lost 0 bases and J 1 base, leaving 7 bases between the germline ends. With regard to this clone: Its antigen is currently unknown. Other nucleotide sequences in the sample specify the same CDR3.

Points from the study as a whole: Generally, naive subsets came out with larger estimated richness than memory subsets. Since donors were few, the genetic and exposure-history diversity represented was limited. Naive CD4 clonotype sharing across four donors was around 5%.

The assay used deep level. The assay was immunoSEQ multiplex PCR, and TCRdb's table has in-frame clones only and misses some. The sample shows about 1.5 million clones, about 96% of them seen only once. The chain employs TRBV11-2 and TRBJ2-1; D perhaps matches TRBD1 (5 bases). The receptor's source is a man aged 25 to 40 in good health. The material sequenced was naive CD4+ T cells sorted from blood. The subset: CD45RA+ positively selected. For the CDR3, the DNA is TGTGCCAGCAGCTTAGACAGGGTGTCCTACAATGAGCAGTTCTTC. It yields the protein CASSLDRVSYNEQFF.